These 28 T cell receptor beta chains share one sample of origin, sequenced in a study of PD-1 blockade in classical Hodgkin lymphoma. Sequencing was performed with immunoSEQ multiplex PCR; in TCRdb, only in-frame clones are kept and a portion is missing. The sample yields some 96,000 clones, roughly 80% seen once. Every one of the patients relapsed after autologous stem cell transplantation (brentuximab vedotin exposure was variable). This material consisted of peripheral blood mononuclear cells (PBMCs), taken before the second cycle of nivolumab. The source of these receptors is a human donor with classical Hodgkin lymphoma.

The rearrangement joins TRBV27 to TRBJ1-1, with 10 positions matching TRBD1. The CDR3 extends over 14 amino acids. The germline gives CDR1 MNHEY, CDR2 SMNVEV (reference sequence). Trimming took 7 bases from V and 5 from J; bases not matched to a gene: 7. The CDR3 region is CASMKDRGPTEAFF. CDR3 DNA: TGTGCCAGCATGAAAGACAGGGGGCCGACTGAAGCTTTCTTT.

The gene calls are TRBV6-1 and TRBJ2-2, with TRBD1 identical over 9 bases. V shed 4 bases, J shed 6 bases, and the junction held 6 bases outside the gene matches. Germline V gives CDR1 MNHNS, CDR2 SASEGT. The CDR3 consists of 15 residues. The CDR3 spells CASSGWTGDSGELFF. The CDR3, as DNA: TGTGCCAGCAGTGGGTGGACAGGGGATTCCGGGGAGCTGTTTTTT.

J is TRBJ2-7 and V is TRBV7-9; 7 bases agree with TRBD1. CDR1 is SEHNR, CDR2 FQNEAQ, per germline (reference sequence). The CDR3 is 16 amino acids. The V gene end was trimmed by 6 bases and the J gene end by 2 bases; junction bases not matched to a gene: 13. DNA of the CDR3: TGTGCCAGCAGTTTCTGGGACAGCCCGGTCACCTACGAGCAGTACTTC. Its translation: CASSFWDSPVTYEQYF.

This chain uses TRBV6-6 with TRBJ2-3; 9 bases line up with TRBD1. Germline CDR1 MNHNY, CDR2 SVGAGI (reference sequence). J lost 3 bases, V lost 6 bases, and 7 bases had no gene match. The CDR3 has 15 amino acids. The CDR3 protein is CASRRQGGSTDTQYF. Written as DNA, the CDR3 is TGTGCCAGCAGACGACAGGGGGGAAGTACAGATACGCAGTATTTT.

The rearrangement joins TRBV7-9 to TRBJ2-2, with TRBD2 matching over 15 bases. The junction had 14 bases not matched to a gene; V was cut back by 5 bases and J by 7 bases. The CDR3 is made up of 19 amino acids. Germline CDR1 and CDR2: SEHNR and FQNEAQ (reference sequence). The CDR3 sequence: CASSPIGLAGGPVGGELFF. The CDR3 coding sequence is TGTGCCAGCAGCCCAATAGGACTAGCGGGAGGGCCGGTCGGCGGGGAGCTGTTTTTT.

V is TRBV15 and J is TRBJ2-6; a weak D match, TRBD1 (6 bases). V was pared by 5 bases and J by 2 bases, with 10 bases between. Germline V gene lookup returns CDR1 LNHNV and CDR2 YYDKDF (reference sequence). The CDR3 spans 15 residues. CDR3 sequence: CATSSRGTGANVLTF. For the CDR3, the DNA is TGTGCCACCAGCTCCAGGGGAACTGGGGCCAACGTCCTGACTTTC.

As for this clone: Other DNA sequences in the same sample also yield this CDR3. The chain carries TRBV2 and TRBJ1-1; D is undetermined. Germline CDR1 SNHLY, CDR2 FYNNEI. This CDR3 region has 13 residues. V dropped 0 bases and J dropped 7 bases, with 9 bases sitting between them. CDR3 residues: CASSEALGGEAFF. In DNA form, the CDR3 reads TGTGCCAGCAGTGAAGCGCTTGGCGGTGAAGCTTTCTTT. Supplemented by reference TRBV2 and TRBJ1-1, the full variable domain reads EPEVTQTPSHQVTQMGQEVILRCVPISNHLYFYWYRQILGQKVEFLVSFYNNEISEKSEIFDDQFSVERPDGSNFTLKIRSTKLEDSAMYFCASSEALGGEAFFGQGTRLTVV.

With respect to this clone: The CDR3 end shows no conserved phenylalanine or tryptophan, and so a read error is likely. The chain has TRBV5-1 and TRBJ2-2; tentatively, D is TRBD1 (5 bases). The CDR3 is 15 residues long. The V and J ends lost 1 base and 0 bases respectively, with 7 bases between them. Germline V gene lookup returns CDR1 SGHRS and CDR2 YFSETQ. The CDR3 region is CASSLQGTNTGELFS. DNA for the CDR3: TGCGCCAGCAGCTTGCAGGGAACGAACACCGGGGAGCTGTTTTCT.

The genes are TRBV5-4 and TRBJ1-1; D is unclear. V shed 4 bases and J shed 4 bases, with 17 bases lying between them. CDR1 is SGHNT, CDR2 YYREEE, per germline (reference sequence). The CDR3 covers 15 residues. The CDR3 DNA reads TGTGCCAGCAGCCCCGCTGCTACAGTCCCCACTGAAGCTTTCTTT. Translated, it gives CASSPAATVPTEAFF.

The rearrangement links TRBV16 to TRBJ2-1, with unresolved D. This CDR3 is built from 12 residues. Per germline, CDR1 KGHSY and CDR2 FQNENV. The germline V and J ends were trimmed by 0 bases and 13 bases, with 10 bases remaining between them. In DNA form, the CDR3 reads TGTGCCAGCAGCCAATCGGTAAGGATCCAGTTCTTC. Amino acids: CASSQSVRIQFF.

The V gene is TRBV7-2, the J gene TRBJ2-5; 10 bases align to TRBD2. Germline V lookup: CDR1 SGHTA, CDR2 FQGNSA. CDR3 length: 15 residues. V shed 1 base, J shed 9 bases, and the junction held 8 bases outside the gene matches. The CDR3 loop reads CASSLGSGRKDAQYF. The CDR3 nucleotides are TGTGCCAGCAGCTTAGGTAGCGGGAGGAAGGACGCCCAGTACTTC. Full variable domain (missing parts from reference TRBV7-2 and TRBJ2-5): GAGVSQSPSNKVTEKGKDVELRCDPISGHTALYWYRQSLGQGLEFLIYFQGNSAPDKSGLPSDRFSAERTGGSVSTLTIQRTQQEDSAVYLCASSLGSGRKDAQYFGPGTRLLVL.

The chain has TRBV6-1 and TRBJ1-4, with D possibly TRBD1 on 6 matching bases. The CDR3 sequence is 14 residues long. V was shortened by 5 bases and J by 6 bases, with 13 bases between the two germline ends. From germline, CDR1 is MNHNS and CDR2 SASEGT. The CDR3 sequence: CASSSAGADEKLFF. In nucleotides, the CDR3 is TGTGCCAGCAGTTCGGCAGGGGCGGATGAAAAACTGTTTTTT.

The chain recombines TRBV28 with TRBJ1-1; a weak D match, TRBD1 (6 bases). V lost 6 bases, J lost 1 base, and 15 bases lay in between. CDR3 size: 15 residues. Germline CDR1 is MDHEN and CDR2 is SYDVKM. Here the CDR3 reads CASRPWGARNTEAFF. CDR3 DNA: TGTGCCAGCAGGCCGTGGGGGGCCCGGAACACTGAAGCTTTCTTT.

To note about this clone: Other DNA variants within this sample encode the same CDR3. The rearrangement uses TRBV7-9 and TRBJ2-3; no firm D call. The CDR3 is 14 amino acids. Trimming took 2 bases from V and 2 from J, leaving 8 bases between them. Germline-derived CDR1 and CDR2 are SEHNR and FQNEAQ (reference sequence). In nucleotides, the CDR3 is TGTGCCAGCAGCTTAAGGGAAATCACAGATACGCAGTATTTT. Translating gives CASSLREITDTQYF.

The chain is built from TRBV7-6 and TRBJ2-7, with 8 nucleotides matching TRBD2. Germline V gives CDR1 SGHVS, CDR2 FNYEAQ. CDR3 size: 15 residues. V trimming: 4 bases; J trimming: 5 bases; junction bases outside the gene matches: 10. CDR3 residues: CASSSAPGGPNEQYF. In nucleotides, the CDR3 is TGTGCCAGCAGCTCAGCACCGGGAGGGCCCAACGAGCAGTACTTC.

This clone was counted only a few times. The chain employs TRBV11-3 and TRBJ2-2; D is unresolved. This CDR3 region has 14 residues. Per the germline V gene, CDR1 is SGHNT and CDR2 is YENEEA. Trimming cost V 0 bases and J 2 bases, with 4 bases left between them. The CDR3 region has the DNA TGTGCCAGCAGCTTAGATCCAAACACCGGGGAGCTGTTTTTT. Translated, it gives CASSLDPNTGELFF.

The chain has TRBV14 and TRBJ1-1, with 7 positions matching TRBD1. Losses at the gene ends were 4 bases for V and 8 bases for J; bases not matched to a gene: 4. Germline CDR1 is SGHDN and CDR2 is FVKESK. The CDR3 covers 12 residues. The CDR3 DNA reads TGTGCCAGCAGCCTGATGACAGGGGAAGCTTTCTTT. It codes for CASSLMTGEAFF.

Written as DNA, the CDR3 is TGTGCCAGCAGTGACCGGACAGGGGGGGATAGCAATCAGCCCCAGCATTTT. As protein: CASSDRTGGDSNQPQHF. This chain connects TRBV6-1 to TRBJ1-5; 10 bases agree with TRBD1. This CDR3 comprises 17 residues. CDR1 is MNHNS, CDR2 SASEGT, per germline. Trimming at V came to 3 bases and at J to 0 bases, leaving 5 bases not matched to a gene.

The chain employs TRBV6-5 and TRBJ1-4, with D maybe TRBD1 (5 bases). CDR3 length: 13 amino acids. The germline gives CDR1 MNHEY, CDR2 SVGAGI. Trimming took off 6 bases at V and 4 bases at J, with 9 bases between the two ends. The CDR3: CASRRQLNEKLFF. DNA of the CDR3: TGTGCCAGCAGGAGACAGCTTAATGAAAAACTGTTTTTT.

This chain links TRBV5-1 with TRBJ1-5; TRBD1 might be the D (5 bases). The CDR3 has 14 residues. Germline values: CDR1 SGHRS, CDR2 YFSETQ. Trimming removed 3 bases at V and 5 bases at J, with 12 bases between. CDR3: CASSSFGGDQPQHF. The DNA for the CDR3 is TGCGCCAGCAGCTCTTTTGGAGGGGATCAGCCCCAGCATTTT.

This clone was seen a handful of times. The chain couples TRBV29-1 to TRBJ2-2; TRBD1 is a possible D gene (6 bases). Germline V gene sequence: CDR1 SQVTM, CDR2 ANQGSEA. V was pared by 6 bases and J by 6 bases, with 17 bases between. The CDR3 extends over 14 amino acids. CDR3 region: CSVLIQGSAGELFF. CDR3 sequence (DNA): TGCAGCGTCCTGATACAGGGTTCGGCCGGGGAGCTGTTTTTT.

The J gene is TRBJ2-5, the V gene TRBV2; D remains unclear. CDR3 length equals 12 residues. From germline, CDR1 is SNHLY and CDR2 FYNNEI. Trimming cost V 3 bases and J 7 bases, with 9 bases left between them. The DNA of the CDR3 is TGTGCCAGCAGTGAGTCCAGTGGGACCCAGTACTTC. Residues: CASSESSGTQYF.

The chain has TRBV2 and TRBJ2-7; 12 bases agree with TRBD2. Trimming took 6 bases from V and 4 from J; bases not matched to a gene: 7. From germline, CDR1 is SNHLY and CDR2 FYNNEI. The CDR3 length is 15 residues. The DNA for the CDR3 is TGTGCCAGCAGGGACTGGACTAGCGGGATTTACGAGCAGTACTTC. It is translated as CASRDWTSGIYEQYF. Based on the CDR3 plus reference TRBV2 and TRBJ2-7, the full variable domain is EPEVTQTPSHQVTQMGQEVILRCVPISNHLYFYWYRQILGQKVEFLVSFYNNEISEKSEIFDDQFSVERPDGSNFTLKIRSTKLEDSAMYFCASRDWTSGIYEQYFGPGTRLTVT.

The J gene is TRBJ1-5, the V gene TRBV10-3, with D unclear. Trimming removed 2 bases at V and 1 base at J, with 9 bases between. Germline V gene data show CDR1 as ENHRY and CDR2 as SYGVKD. The CDR3 extends over 15 amino acids. CDR3 DNA: TGTGCCATCAGTGAGGAGGGAGGAAGCAATCAGCCCCAGCATTTT. It encodes CAISEEGGSNQPQHF.

In its sample, this clone was seen many times. The chain employs TRBV19 and TRBJ2-1; TRBD2 might be the D (6 bases). Trimming left V 9 bases short and J 8 bases short, with 17 bases between. The V gene's germline CDR1 is LNHDA and CDR2 SQIVND (reference sequence). This CDR3 spans 13 amino acids. The CDR3 reads CARPAEGNDEQFF. The CDR3 DNA follows: TGTGCCAGACCCGCGGAGGGTAACGATGAGCAGTTCTTC.

The CDR3 nucleotides read TGTGCCAGCAAGTCCACAGGGGGCGCGAACACCGGGGAGCTGTTTTTT. The encoded protein is CASKSTGGANTGELFF. This chain uses TRBV6-6 with TRBJ2-2; 9 positions match TRBD1. Unmatched junction bases numbered 6, after V lost 7 bases and J lost 0 bases. There are 16 residues in the CDR3. The V gene's germline CDR1 is MNHNY and CDR2 SVGAGI (reference sequence).

J is TRBJ1-2 and V is TRBV29-1, with a possible D match to TRBD1 (5 bases). Germline V CDR1 and CDR2: SQVTM, ANQGSEA. This CDR3 has 18 residues. The CDR3: CRPVRTGPIFTSNYGYTF. The CDR3 region has the DNA TGCAGGCCAGTAAGAACAGGACCCATCTTTACGTCTAACTATGGCTACACCTTC.

This rearrangement joins TRBV6-1 to TRBJ1-4; 7 bases are shared with TRBD1. V lost 4 bases to trimming and J lost 7 bases; unmatched junction nucleotides: 9. CDR3 size: 15 residues. Germline CDR1 reads MNHNS; CDR2 reads SASEGT. CDR3 sequence: CASSVLEGAGEKLFF. The CDR3 DNA sequence: TGTGCCAGCAGTGTTTTGGAGGGGGCGGGTGAAAAACTGTTTTTT.